This TCR beta chain was observed in a study of OX40 agonist ivuxolimab in advanced cancers. Study-level points and caveats: Among T cells, CD8+ cells averaged more expanded clones than CD4+ cells.

Worth noting for this clone: Antigen unknown.

V was pared by 8 bases and J by 1 base, with 3 bases of the junction left unmatched. The CDR3 runs 14 residues. The V gene's germline CDR1 is SNHLY and CDR2 FYNNEI. Assay used: immunoSEQ multiplex PCR; TCRdb lists only in-frame clones, some missing. The table has about 20,000 clones, around nine tenths seen once. The sample here was CD4+ or CD8+ T cells sorted from blood, taken in a trial of the OX40 agonist ivuxolimab. The TCR comes from an adult with an advanced solid tumor such as melanoma, head and neck, liver or kidney cancer. V is TRBV2 and J is TRBJ2-5; 11 nucleotides align to TRBD2. The CDR3 region has the DNA TGTGCCAGCTCGACTAGCGGGGCCCAAGAGACCCAGTACTTC. Its protein product is CASSTSGAQETQYF. The full variable domain, rest sourced from reference TRBV2 and TRBJ2-5, is EPEVTQTPSHQVTQMGQEVILRCVPISNHLYFYWYRQILGQKVEFLVSFYNNEISEKSEIFDDQFSVERPDGSNFTLKIRSTKLEDSAMYFCASSTSGAQETQYFGPGTRLLVL.